Here is one T cell receptor beta chain with its context. Its antigen is unidentified. This sample was taken from a study of T cell responses to AZD1222 COVID-19 vaccine. General study points: In a largely white British group with more females than males, clonal diversity was possibly underestimated. Baseline testing showed seropositivity in only a handful of AZD1222 recipients.

There are 15 residues in the CDR3. V lost 0 bases to trimming and J lost 2 bases; unmatched junction nucleotides: 3. Germline V gene sequence: CDR1 KGHSH, CDR2 LQKENI. TCRdb's copy holds only in-frame clones and misses some; the assay was immunoSEQ multiplex PCR. The sample has roughly 140,000 clones; 85% to 90% are singletons. The sample was peripheral blood, taken 28 days after the second AZD1222 dose. The source is an adult who received the AZD1222 COVID-19 vaccine. The chain recombines TRBV18 with TRBJ1-2; 7 nucleotides line up with TRBD1. The CDR3: CASSPPGQPNYGYTF. In DNA form, the CDR3 reads TGTGCCAGCTCACCACCGGGACAGCCAAACTATGGCTACACCTTC.